One and the same sample provided the 29 T cell receptor beta chains below, sequenced in a study of blood T cell repertoires in COVID-19. Generated by immunoSEQ multiplex PCR, the TCRdb table keeps only in-frame clones and is missing some. The sample lists fewer than 7,500 clones, about nine tenths occurring once. The sample taken for sequencing was peripheral blood. These receptors all stem from a human donor with active COVID-19. The donor label of this sample is uncertain.

This clone was seen a single time. The J gene is TRBJ2-7, the V gene TRBV5-1, with TRBD2 matching over 7 bases. The CDR3 contains 15 residues. Trimming took 4 bases from V and 0 from J; bases not matched to a gene: 7. Per germline, CDR1 SGHRS and CDR2 YFSETQ. In DNA form, the CDR3 reads TGCGCCAGCAGCGAGGGAGGGTGGGCCTCCTACGAGCAGTACTTC. It codes for CASSEGGWASYEQYF.

The gene calls are TRBV6-5 and TRBJ1-4, with D tentatively TRBD1 (6 bases). Germline V gene data show CDR1 as MNHEY and CDR2 as SVGAGI. Between the trimmed V and J ends, which lost 4 bases and 5 bases, there was a span of 11 bases. This CDR3 spans 14 amino acids. CDR3 DNA: TGTGCCAGCAGTTTCAACGGACAGAATGAAAAACTGTTTTTT. Translated, it gives CASSFNGQNEKLFF.

Concerning this clone itself: The germline gene is not matched at one end of the junction; a read error may be the cause. The V and J genes are TRBV27 and TRBJ1-1; tentatively, D is TRBD1 (6 bases). Looked up from germline, CDR1 is MNHEY and CDR2 is SMNVEV (reference sequence). The CDR3 is 19 amino acids. CDR3 region: CASSSYRGGGYAGDTEAFF. The CDR3 nucleotides read TGTGCCAGCAGTTCATATAGGGGGGGAGGATACGCCGGGGACACTGAAGCCTTCTTT.

This sequence joins TRBV18 and TRBJ2-2; a weak D match, TRBD2 (6 bases). Per the germline V gene, CDR1 is KGHSH and CDR2 is LQKENI. Between the trimmed V and J ends, which lost 3 bases and 3 bases, there was a span of 8 bases. The CDR3 is 14 residues long. The CDR3 reads CASSPWGDTGELFF. The CDR3 coding sequence is TGTGCCAGCTCACCTTGGGGGGACACCGGGGAGCTGTTTTTT. Using reference TRBV18 and TRBJ2-2 for the parts outside the CDR3, the full variable domain is NAGVMQNPRHLVRRRGQEARLRCSPMKGHSHVYWYRQLPEEGLKFMVYLQKENIIDESGMPKERFSAEFPKEGPSILRIQQVVRGDSAAYFCASSPWGDTGELFFGEGSRLTVL.

The chain uses TRBV5-4 and TRBJ2-1; TRBD2 matches 10 bases. This CDR3 spans 17 amino acids. The trim removed 0 bases at V and 3 bases at J, leaving 6 bases unmatched. Germline loops: CDR1 SGHNT, CDR2 YYREEE (reference sequence). The CDR3, as DNA: TGTGCCAGCAGCTTGGCCCTGGGACTAGCGAGCTACAATGAGCAGTTCTTC. This sequence encodes CASSLALGLASYNEQFF. The variable domain in full, with the rest retrieved from reference TRBV5-4 and TRBJ2-1, is ETGVTQSPTHLIKTRGQQVTLRCSSQSGHNTVSWYQQALGQGPQFIFQYYREEENGRGNFPPRFSGLQFPNYSSELNVNALELDDSALYLCASSLALGLASYNEQFFGPGTRLTVL.

This rearrangement joins TRBV19 to TRBJ2-7; 7 positions agree with TRBD1. The CDR3 is made up of 13 amino acids. From germline, CDR1 is LNHDA and CDR2 SQIVND (reference sequence). V lost 6 bases, J lost 2 bases, and 4 bases stayed unmatched. The CDR3 is CASSLTGAYEQYF. DNA for the CDR3: TGTGCCAGTAGCCTTACAGGGGCCTACGAGCAGTACTTC.

The rearrangement joins TRBV6-5 to TRBJ1-2; 9 bases match TRBD1. This CDR3 has 11 residues. Germline loops: CDR1 MNHEY, CDR2 SVGAGI. V lost 10 bases to trimming and J lost 6 bases; unmatched junction nucleotides: 3. The CDR3 spells CATGQGNGYTF. DNA for the CDR3: TGTGCCACCGGACAGGGGAATGGCTACACCTTC.

The V gene is TRBV5-4, the J gene TRBJ1-6; D is possibly TRBD1 (6 bases). CDR1 is SGHNT and CDR2 is YYREEE in the germline V gene (reference sequence). The CDR3 spans 12 residues. V lost 2 bases and J 10 bases, leaving 7 bases between the germline ends. CDR3 in DNA: TGTGCCAGCAGCTTCAGGGGATCACCCCTCCACTTT. This codes for CASSFRGSPLHF. Filled out from reference TRBV5-4 and TRBJ1-6, the complete variable domain reads ETGVTQSPTHLIKTRGQQVTLRCSSQSGHNTVSWYQQALGQGPQFIFQYYREEENGRGNFPPRFSGLQFPNYSSELNVNALELDDSALYLCASSFRGSPLHFGNGTRLTVT.

The rearrangement joins TRBV19 to TRBJ1-5; 10 bases line up with TRBD1. The CDR3 extends over 18 amino acids. CDR1 LNHDA and CDR2 SQIVND come from the germline V gene (reference sequence). J was trimmed by 1 base and V by 0 bases; bases with no gene match: 6. In nucleotides, the CDR3 is TGTGCCAGTAGTATAGATGGGACAGGGGAGTTGAGCAATCAGCCCCAGCATTTT. It is translated as CASSIDGTGELSNQPQHF.

The chain links TRBV27 to TRBJ1-2, with 10 bases that match TRBD1. Germline lookup yields CDR1 MNHEY and CDR2 SMNVEV (reference sequence). The CDR3 covers 14 residues. V lost 6 bases to trimming and J lost 5 bases; unmatched junction nucleotides: 6. CDR3 nucleotide sequence: TGTGCCAGCAGCACGACAGGGGGCGCTTATGGCTACACCTTC. Its translation: CASSTTGGAYGYTF.

This chain uses TRBV6-1 with TRBJ1-1; 8 bases agree with TRBD1. J was trimmed by 1 base and V by 2 bases; bases with no gene match: 6. Germline CDR1 is MNHNS and CDR2 is SASEGT. The CDR3 runs 16 residues. The CDR3: CASSERRDRWNTEAFF. The CDR3 DNA reads TGTGCCAGCAGTGAACGCCGGGACAGGTGGAACACTGAAGCTTTCTTT.

The chain couples TRBV6-4 to TRBJ2-2; D remains unclear. This CDR3 has 14 residues. The ends were cut back, 4 bases at V and 2 bases at J, with 8 bases in the middle. Germline V CDR1 and CDR2: MRHNA, SNTAGT. Here the CDR3 reads CASSGQVNTGELFF. The CDR3, as DNA: TGTGCCAGCAGTGGGCAGGTCAACACCGGGGAGCTGTTTTTT.

The chain links TRBV5-1 to TRBJ2-3; D is possibly TRBD1 (6 bases). The V and J ends lost 9 bases and 2 bases respectively, with 19 bases between them. CDR3 size: 15 residues. The germline CDR1 and CDR2 sequences are SGHRS and YFSETQ. This CDR3 is CATRTDRFFTDTQYF. CDR3 sequence (DNA): TGCGCCACGCGGACAGATAGATTTTTCACAGATACGCAGTATTTT.

The rearrangement joins TRBV10-3 to TRBJ2-2; 8 bases are shared with TRBD1. The CDR3 runs 15 residues. Per germline, CDR1 ENHRY and CDR2 SYGVKD. The J segment lost 3 bases and the V segment lost 9 bases, leaving 9 bases of the junction unmatched. CDR3 DNA sequence: TGTGCCATGAGGACAGGGCCTGGGGACACCGGGGAGCTGTTTTTT. It translates to CAMRTGPGDTGELFF.

The chain employs TRBV10-3 and TRBJ2-3; a possible D gene is TRBD1 (6 bases). V was pared by 1 base and J by 0 bases, with 11 bases between. This CDR3 is 16 amino acids long. Germline CDR1 is ENHRY and CDR2 is SYGVKD. CDR3 in amino acids: CAISELTGYSTDTQYF. The CDR3 DNA sequence: TGTGCCATCAGTGAGTTGACAGGATATAGCACAGATACGCAGTATTTT.

V is TRBV6-6 and J is TRBJ2-7; 8 nucleotides match TRBD2. Germline CDR1 is MNHNY and CDR2 is SVGAGI (reference sequence). With 0 bases clipped from V and 4 bases from J, the junction kept 8 bases outside the gene matches. CDR3 length equals 16 residues. CDR3: CASSYSKREHSYEQYF. DNA of the CDR3: TGTGCCAGCAGTTACTCGAAGCGGGAGCACTCATACGAGCAGTACTTC.

To note about this clone: The sample has other DNA sequences that encode this CDR3 too. The V and J genes are TRBV5-1 and TRBJ1-5; D gene ambiguous. Germline CDR1 and CDR2: SGHRS and YFSETQ. V was pared by 0 bases and J by 4 bases, with 8 bases between. The CDR3 covers 14 residues. The CDR3 spells CASSLGGGNQPQHF. The CDR3 nucleotides are TGCGCCAGCAGCTTGGGTGGCGGGAATCAGCCCCAGCATTTT.

With respect to this clone: One end of the junction fails to match germline, which may point to a read error. This chain links TRBV18 with TRBJ2-1, with 8 nucleotides matching TRBD1. CDR3 size: 14 residues. The germline gives CDR1 KGHSH, CDR2 LQKENI. CDR3 loop: CASSPSMKTDRAIF. CDR3 bases: TGTGCCAGCTCACCAAGTATGAAAACGGACAGGGCGATCTTC.

V and J are TRBV18 and TRBJ1-1; D is ambiguous. Germline V CDR1 and CDR2: KGHSH, LQKENI. This CDR3 has 13 amino acids. Trimming pared 2 bases from V and 3 bases from J, leaving 7 bases between. The CDR3 DNA reads TGTGCCAGCTCACCAACGAGGGACACTGAAGCTTTCTTT. Protein: CASSPTRDTEAFF. Based on the CDR3 plus reference TRBV18 and TRBJ1-1, the full variable domain is NAGVMQNPRHLVRRRGQEARLRCSPMKGHSHVYWYRQLPEEGLKFMVYLQKENIIDESGMPKERFSAEFPKEGPSILRIQQVVRGDSAAYFCASSPTRDTEAFFGQGTRLTVV.

The V call is TRBV11-2, the J call TRBJ1-5; 10 bases line up with TRBD1. The CDR3 length is 15 residues. From germline, CDR1 is SGHAT and CDR2 FQNNGV. J was trimmed by 6 bases and V by 3 bases; bases with no gene match: 5. For the CDR3, the DNA is TGTGCCAGCAGCTTTGGGACAGGGGCCGGTCAGCCCCAGCATTTT. Translation gives CASSFGTGAGQPQHF. The full variable domain, with the rest looked up from reference TRBV11-2 and TRBJ1-5, is EAGVAQSPRYKIIEKRQSVAFWCNPISGHATLYWYQQILGQGPKLLIQFQNNGVVDDSQLPKDRFSAERLKGVDSTLKIQPAKLEDSAVYLCASSFGTGAGQPQHFGDGTRLSIL.

This chain connects TRBV20-1 to TRBJ2-7; D gene ambiguous. Between the trimmed V and J ends, which lost 7 bases and 4 bases, there was a span of 11 bases. CDR3 length equals 11 residues. Germline values: CDR1 DFQATT, CDR2 SNEGSKA (reference sequence). The CDR3 reads CSVEVAYEQYF. The CDR3 bases are TGCAGTGTCGAGGTAGCTTACGAGCAGTACTTC.

This clone has only a few counts. The J gene is TRBJ1-6, the V gene TRBV5-1; 7 nucleotides line up with TRBD1. V gave up 2 bases and J gave up 9 bases; unmatched junction bases: 8. Germline V gene sequence: CDR1 SGHRS, CDR2 YFSETQ. The CDR3 is 15 amino acids. CDR3 amino acids: CASSFEGAGGSPLHF. CDR3 nucleotides: TGCGCCAGCAGCTTTGAGGGGGCAGGGGGTTCACCCCTCCACTTT.

The chain recombines TRBV4-1 with TRBJ2-2; 11 bases are shared with TRBD2. The CDR3 extends over 20 amino acids. Germline loops: CDR1 MGHRA, CDR2 YSYEKL. With 0 bases clipped from V and 1 base from J, the junction kept 10 bases outside the gene matches. The chain's CDR3 is CASSQDIGLAGGKNTGELFF. CDR3 DNA sequence: TGCGCCAGCAGCCAAGACATTGGTCTAGCGGGGGGAAAGAACACCGGGGAGCTGTTTTTT.

V is TRBV27 and J is TRBJ2-1, with TRBD2 identical over 11 bases. The CDR3 consists of 16 residues. V shed 5 bases and J 4 bases; nucleotides not matched to a gene: 7. Germline V lookup: CDR1 MNHEY, CDR2 SMNVEV (reference sequence). The DNA for the CDR3 is TGTGCCAGCAGTGTGACTAGCGGGGCAAATTACAATGAGCAGTTCTTC. It encodes CASSVTSGANYNEQFF.

The rearrangement links TRBV29-1 to TRBJ1-1; TRBD1 is a possible D gene (6 bases). The V gene lost 6 bases and the J gene lost 4 bases, with 18 bases spanning the gap. This CDR3 has 14 residues. Germline assignment: CDR1 SQVTM and CDR2 ANQGSEA. CDR3 loop: CSVIIQGATTEAFF. DNA of the CDR3: TGCAGCGTAATAATACAGGGAGCGACCACTGAAGCTTTCTTT. Combining the CDR3 with reference TRBV29-1 and TRBJ1-1 gives the whole variable domain SAVISQKPSRDICQRGTSLTIQCQVDSQVTMMFWYRQQPGQSLTLIATANQGSEATYESGFVIDKFPISRPNLTFSTLTVSNMSPEDSSIYLCSVIIQGATTEAFFGQGTRLTVV.

The CDR3: CASSHGSGNTIYF. As DNA, the CDR3 is TGCGCCAGCAGCCACGGCTCTGGAAACACCATATATTTT. V and J are TRBV4-1 and TRBJ1-3; D unresolved. The germline CDR1 and CDR2 sequences are MGHRA and YSYEKL. Trimming took off 3 bases at V and 0 bases at J, with 3 bases between the two ends. The CDR3 has 13 amino acids.

The chain is built from TRBV24-1 and TRBJ2-3; 12 bases match TRBD2. The CDR3 runs to 15 residues. CDR1 is KGHDR and CDR2 is SFDVKD in the germline V gene. J was trimmed by 2 bases and V by 6 bases; bases with no gene match: 2. The CDR3 loop reads CATSLAGGPTDTQYF. CDR3 nucleotide sequence: TGTGCCACCAGTCTAGCGGGAGGGCCCACAGATACGCAGTATTTT.

J is TRBJ2-5 and V is TRBV5-1, with D perhaps matching TRBD1 (6 bases). The germline CDR1 and CDR2 sequences are SGHRS and YFSETQ. Trimming pared 4 bases from V and 5 bases from J, leaving 15 bases between. This CDR3 is 14 amino acids long. CDR3 nucleotides: TGCGCCAGCAGCCCCGACAGGATAGGGGAGACCCAGTACTTC. Its translation is CASSPDRIGETQYF.

The J gene is TRBJ1-2, the V gene TRBV7-9; 9 nucleotides match TRBD1. Germline trimming cut 4 bases from V and 8 bases from J; bases unmatched to any gene: 5. CDR3 length: 13 residues. CDR1 SEHNR and CDR2 FQNEAQ come from the germline V gene (reference sequence). Written as DNA, the CDR3 is TGTGCCAGCAGCTACAGGGGGCAAGGCGGCTACACCTTC. Protein product: CASSYRGQGGYTF.